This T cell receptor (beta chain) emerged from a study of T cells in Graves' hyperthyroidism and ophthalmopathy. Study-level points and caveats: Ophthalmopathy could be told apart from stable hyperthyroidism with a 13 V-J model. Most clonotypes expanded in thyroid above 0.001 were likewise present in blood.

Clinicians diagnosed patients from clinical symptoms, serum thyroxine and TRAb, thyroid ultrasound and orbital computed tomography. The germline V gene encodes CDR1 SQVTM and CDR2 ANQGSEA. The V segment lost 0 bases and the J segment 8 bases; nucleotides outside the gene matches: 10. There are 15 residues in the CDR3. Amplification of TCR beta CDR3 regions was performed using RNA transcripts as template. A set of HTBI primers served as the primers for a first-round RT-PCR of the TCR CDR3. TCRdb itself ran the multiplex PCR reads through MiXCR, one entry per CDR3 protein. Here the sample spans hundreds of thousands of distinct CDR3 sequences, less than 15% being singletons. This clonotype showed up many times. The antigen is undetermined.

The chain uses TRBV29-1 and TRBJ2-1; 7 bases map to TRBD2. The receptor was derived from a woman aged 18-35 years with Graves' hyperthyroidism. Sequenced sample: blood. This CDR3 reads CSVEDWLAEPDEQFF. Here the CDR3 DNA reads TGCAGCGTTGAAGACTGGCTAGCGGAGCCGGATGAGCAGTTCTTC.